The 2 T cell receptor beta chains below come from one sample, sequenced in a study of Siglec-9 on CD8 T cells in melanoma. Sequenced by immunoSEQ multiplex PCR; TCRdb stores in-frame clones only, minus some. The sample holds about 30,000 clones, less than 85% seen once. Sequencing was carried out using Siglec-9- CD8+ T cells sorted from blood. Receptors originate from a human donor in good health.

The chain is built from TRBV7-9 and TRBJ2-5; D gene unclear. The CDR3 sequence is 16 residues long. Germline V gene data show CDR1 as SEHNR and CDR2 as FQNEAQ (reference sequence). Trimming left V 0 bases short and J 5 bases short, with 16 bases between. The CDR3 loop is CASSLASFVPQETQYF. For the CDR3, the DNA is TGTGCCAGCAGCTTAGCAAGTTTCGTCCCCCAGGAGACCCAGTACTTC.

The J gene is TRBJ1-5, the V gene TRBV27; 10 bases are a match to TRBD1. The trim removed 8 bases at V and 0 bases at J, leaving 4 bases unmatched. The CDR3 length is 15 residues. Germline CDR1 reads MNHEY; CDR2 reads SMNVEV (reference sequence). This CDR3 reads CASRRTGGSNQPQHF. The CDR3 DNA sequence: TGTGCCAGCCGAAGGACAGGGGGTAGCAATCAGCCCCAGCATTTT.